The entry that follows covers one T cell receptor beta chain sequence. The V end was cut by 0 bases, the J end by 7 bases, with 13 bases between. The germline CDR1 and CDR2 sequences are WSHSY and SAAADI. The CDR3 is made up of 15 amino acids. Produced via immunoSEQ multiplex PCR; TCRdb's table is partial and in-frame only. The sample holds hundreds of thousands of clones, about 79% seen once. This specimen comes from a study of shared clonotypes between healthy human individuals. All donors were Caucasian adults living in Nashville, Tennessee. The chain carries TRBV10-2 and TRBJ2-1, with D possibly matching TRBD1 (6 bases). This TCR was sampled from a woman between 35 and 50 years old in good health. Some clones in this sample may be carry-over from other donors' samples. Material: PBMCs. This CDR3 is CASSESRGWVNEQFF. CDR3 in DNA: TGCGCCAGCAGTGAGTCGAGGGGGTGGGTGAATGAGCAGTTCTTC.